The rows below give T cell receptor beta chains drawn from one sample of a study of blood T cell repertoires in COVID-19. Profiled with immunoSEQ multiplex PCR; TCRdb holds only in-frame clones, not every one. The table includes tens of thousands of clones, over 75% detected once. Sequencing was performed on peripheral blood. These receptor sequences come from a man in his 70s with active or convalescent COVID-19. Both conserved end residues are part of each CDR3.

14,TRBJ1-1,TRBV7-9,CASSLEQLNTEAFF
13,TRBJ1-2,TRBV29-1,CSDGQAGGYGYTF
14,TRBJ1-5,TRBV28,CASSFLSSNQPQHF
15,TRBJ2-1,TRBV6-4,CASTPDRDSYNEQFF
10,TRBJ2-7,TRBV12-3/TRBV12-4,CASGGYEQYF
14,TRBJ1-2,TRBV3-1/TRBV3-2,CASSQVEGRYGYTF
15,TRBJ2-7,TRBV18,CASSPPTSTGYEQYF
14,TRBJ1-1,TRBV19,CASRIGGGMTEAFF
14,TRBJ1-1,TRBV5-5,CASSLGSSKVEAFF
15,TRBJ2-5,TRBV5-1,CASSLAAGLQETQYF
13,TRBJ1-6,TRBV11-3,CASSLGVRSPLHF
14,TRBJ2-7,TRBV7-3,CASSKDRGSYEQYF
13,TRBJ2-7,TRBV7-7,CASSLSGEYEQYF
15,TRBJ1-2,TRBV6-2/TRBV6-3,CASSSPGTGDYGYTF
17,TRBJ1-5,TRBV6-2/TRBV6-3,CASSSRPGTFSNQPQHF
15,TRBJ1-2,TRBV28,CASSTHPGANYGYTF